This passage covers 7 T cell receptor beta chains from one sample sequenced in a study of identical twins. One entry per CDR3 protein, called by TCRdb with MiXCR from the 5' RACE reads. The sample has 270,000 or so distinct CDR3 sequences; about 8.3% are singletons. The same sample was also used in a study of yellow fever vaccine responses in identical twins.

The material sequenced was CD8+ T cells sorted from blood. Receptors were obtained from a woman aged 18-29 years in good health.

This clonotype was counted at least ten times. The V call is TRBV10-2, the J call TRBJ2-3; D call uncertain. The CDR3 runs to 13 residues. V lost 7 bases, J lost 2 bases, and 10 bases lay in between. The V gene's germline CDR1 is WSHSY and CDR2 SAAADI. DNA of the CDR3: TGCGCCAGCATCGCACCGAACACAGATACGCAGTATTTT. Residues: CASIAPNTDTQYF.

The genes are TRBV12-3 or TRBV12-4 and TRBJ2-7; weak D call: TRBD1 (5 bases). This CDR3 has 14 amino acids. Trimming stripped 3 bases from V and 4 bases from J, with 13 bases between. The CDR3 sequence: CASSLWQGNYEQYF. The CDR3 coding sequence is TGTGCCAGCAGTTTGTGGCAGGGAAATTACGAGCAGTACTTC.

This chain joins TRBV3-1 and TRBJ2-7; possible D gene TRBD1, 5 bases. V lost 1 base and J lost 3, with 13 bases in between. CDR3 length equals 15 residues. Germline-derived CDR1 and CDR2 are LGHDT and YNNKEL (reference sequence). CDR3 residues: CASSQADDSNYEQYF. The CDR3 DNA is TGTGCCAGCAGCCAAGCTGATGACAGCAACTACGAGCAGTACTTC.

The rearrangement uses TRBV4-3 and TRBJ1-1; no firm D call. Trimming took off 2 bases at V and 4 bases at J, with 11 bases between the two ends. The CDR3 is 14 residues long. CDR1 LGHNA and CDR2 YSLEER come from the germline V gene. The CDR3: CASSQSIEGTEAFF. The CDR3 DNA sequence: TGCGCCAGCAGCCAATCAATCGAAGGCACTGAAGCTTTCTTT.

V gene TRBV10-3 combines with J gene TRBJ2-1; D unclear. Per the germline V gene, CDR1 is ENHRY and CDR2 is SYGVKD. This CDR3 has 11 residues. The V gene lost 3 bases and the J gene lost 7 bases, with 4 bases spanning the gap. CDR3 amino acids: CAISDNNEQFF. The CDR3 coding sequence is TGTGCCATCAGTGACAATAATGAGCAGTTCTTC.

This clonotype was found a few times. J is TRBJ2-1 and V is TRBV29-1; D not certain. The CDR3 sequence is 9 residues long. V gave up 7 bases and J gave up 6 bases, with 4 bases separating them. The V gene's germline CDR1 is SQVTM and CDR2 ANQGSEA. The CDR3 sequence: CSAPNEQFF. In DNA form, the CDR3 reads TGCAGCGCCCCCAATGAGCAGTTCTTC.

This clonotype was found many times. The CDR3 is CASSAGTIIKGYPEAFF. The CDR3 DNA reads TGTGCCAGCAGCGCTGGGACAATCATAAAGGGCTACCCTGAAGCTTTCTTT. The J gene is TRBJ1-1, the V gene TRBV7-9, with D perhaps matching TRBD1 (6 bases). With 5 bases removed from V and 6 bases from J, the gap between germline ends came to 25 bases. CDR1 is SEHNR, CDR2 FQNEAQ, per germline (reference sequence). The CDR3 consists of 17 residues.